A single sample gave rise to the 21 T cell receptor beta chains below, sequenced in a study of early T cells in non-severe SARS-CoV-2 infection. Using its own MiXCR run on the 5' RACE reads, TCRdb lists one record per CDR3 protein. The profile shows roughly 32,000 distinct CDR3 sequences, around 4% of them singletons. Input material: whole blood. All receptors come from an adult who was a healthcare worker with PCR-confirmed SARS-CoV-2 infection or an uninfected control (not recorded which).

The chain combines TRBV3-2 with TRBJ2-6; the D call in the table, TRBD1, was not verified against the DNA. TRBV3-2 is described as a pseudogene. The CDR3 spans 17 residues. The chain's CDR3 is CASSQDGTNSGANVLTF. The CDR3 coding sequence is TGTGCCAGCAGCCAAGATGGGACAAACTCTGGGGCCAACGTCCTGACTTTC.

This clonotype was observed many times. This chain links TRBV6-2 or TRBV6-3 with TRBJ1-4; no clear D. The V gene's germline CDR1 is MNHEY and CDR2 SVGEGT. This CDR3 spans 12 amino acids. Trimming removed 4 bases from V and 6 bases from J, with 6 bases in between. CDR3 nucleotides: TGTGCCAGCAGTTGGCCGGATGAAAAACTGTTTTTT. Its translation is CASSWPDEKLFF.

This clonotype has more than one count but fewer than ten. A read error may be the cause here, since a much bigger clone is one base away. The CDR3 spells CASSIMGGSEQFF. The DNA of the CDR3 is TGTGCCAGTAGTATTATGGGGGGGAGTGAGCAGTTCTTC. The V and J genes are TRBV19 and TRBJ2-1; TRBD2 aligns across 7 bases. Trimming took 3 bases from V and 9 from J; bases not matched to a gene: 5. Per germline, CDR1 LNHDA and CDR2 SQIVND (reference sequence). CDR3 size: 13 residues.

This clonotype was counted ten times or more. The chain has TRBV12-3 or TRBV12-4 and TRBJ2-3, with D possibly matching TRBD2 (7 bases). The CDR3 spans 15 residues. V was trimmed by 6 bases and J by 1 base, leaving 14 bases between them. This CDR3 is CASRPLGGRTDTQYF. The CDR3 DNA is TGTGCCAGCAGGCCCCTCGGGGGGCGCACAGATACGCAGTATTTT.

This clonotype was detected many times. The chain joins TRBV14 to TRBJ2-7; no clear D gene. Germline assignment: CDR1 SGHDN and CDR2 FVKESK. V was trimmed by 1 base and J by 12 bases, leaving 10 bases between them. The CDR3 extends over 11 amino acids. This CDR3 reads CASSQGTFRYF. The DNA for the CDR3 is TGTGCCAGCAGCCAAGGTACCTTCCGGTACTTC.

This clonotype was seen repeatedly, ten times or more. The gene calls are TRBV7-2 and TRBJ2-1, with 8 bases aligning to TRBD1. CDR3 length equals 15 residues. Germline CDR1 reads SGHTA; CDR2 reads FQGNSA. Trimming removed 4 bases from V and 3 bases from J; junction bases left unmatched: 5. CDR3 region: CASSSGQVIYNEQFF. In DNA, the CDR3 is TGTGCCAGCAGCTCGGGACAGGTAATCTACAATGAGCAGTTCTTC.

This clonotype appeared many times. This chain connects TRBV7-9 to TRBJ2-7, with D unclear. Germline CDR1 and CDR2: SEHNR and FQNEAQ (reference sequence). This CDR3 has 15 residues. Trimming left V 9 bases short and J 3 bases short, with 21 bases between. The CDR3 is CASLSKSPPIYEQYF. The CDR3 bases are TGTGCCAGTCTCTCGAAGTCACCCCCCATCTACGAGCAGTACTTC.

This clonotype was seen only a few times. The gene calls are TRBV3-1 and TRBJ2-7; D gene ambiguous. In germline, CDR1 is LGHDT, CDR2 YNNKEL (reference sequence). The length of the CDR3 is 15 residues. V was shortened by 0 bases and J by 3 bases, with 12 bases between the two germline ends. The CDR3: CASSQDSSYGYEQYF. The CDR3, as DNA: TGTGCCAGCAGCCAAGATAGCAGCTACGGCTACGAGCAGTACTTC.

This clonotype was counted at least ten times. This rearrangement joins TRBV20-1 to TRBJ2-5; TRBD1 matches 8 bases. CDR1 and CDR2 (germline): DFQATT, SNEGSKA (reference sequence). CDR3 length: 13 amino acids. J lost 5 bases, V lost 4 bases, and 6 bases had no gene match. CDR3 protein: CSATRGPGETQYF. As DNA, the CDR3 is TGCAGTGCTACCAGGGGGCCTGGTGAGACCCAGTACTTC.

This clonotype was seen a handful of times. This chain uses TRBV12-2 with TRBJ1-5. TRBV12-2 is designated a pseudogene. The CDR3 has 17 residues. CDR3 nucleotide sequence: TGTGCAAGTCACTCAGTCCCTCAGGTATATAGCAATCAGCCCCAGCATTTT. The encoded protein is CASHSVPQVYSNQPQHF.

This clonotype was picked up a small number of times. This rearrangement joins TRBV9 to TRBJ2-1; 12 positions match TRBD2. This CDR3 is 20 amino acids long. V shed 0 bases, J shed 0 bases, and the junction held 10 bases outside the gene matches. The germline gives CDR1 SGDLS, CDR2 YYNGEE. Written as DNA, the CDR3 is TGTGCCAGCAGCGTAGTCCCTAGCGGGGGGGCCCAAAGCTCCTACAATGAGCAGTTCTTC. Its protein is CASSVVPSGGAQSSYNEQFF.

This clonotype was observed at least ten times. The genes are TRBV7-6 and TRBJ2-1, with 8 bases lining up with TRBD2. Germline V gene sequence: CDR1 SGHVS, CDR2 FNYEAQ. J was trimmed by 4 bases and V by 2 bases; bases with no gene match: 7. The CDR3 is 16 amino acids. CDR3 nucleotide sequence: TGTGCCAGCAGCTTAAACGGGGGGGACTTTTACAATGAGCAGTTCTTC. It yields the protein CASSLNGGDFYNEQFF.

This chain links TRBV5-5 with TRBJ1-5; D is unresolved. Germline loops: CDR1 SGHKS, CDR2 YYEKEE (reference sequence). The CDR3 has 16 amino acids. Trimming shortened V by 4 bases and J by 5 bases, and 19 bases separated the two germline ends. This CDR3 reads CASSDTRTRRDQPQHF. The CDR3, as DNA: TGTGCCAGCAGCGACACCAGGACCCGAAGGGATCAGCCCCAGCATTTT.

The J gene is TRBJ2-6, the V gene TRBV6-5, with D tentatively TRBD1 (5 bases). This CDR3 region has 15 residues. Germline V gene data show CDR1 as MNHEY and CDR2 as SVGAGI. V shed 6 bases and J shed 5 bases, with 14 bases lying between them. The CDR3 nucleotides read TGTGCCAGCAGCCAGACAGACAACAGGGCCAACGTCCTGACTTTC. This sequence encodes CASSQTDNRANVLTF.

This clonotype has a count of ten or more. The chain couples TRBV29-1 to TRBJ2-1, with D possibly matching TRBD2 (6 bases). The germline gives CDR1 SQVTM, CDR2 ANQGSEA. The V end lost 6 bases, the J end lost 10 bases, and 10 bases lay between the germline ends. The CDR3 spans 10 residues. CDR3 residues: CSVGSWEQFF. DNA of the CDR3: TGCAGCGTCGGGAGTTGGGAGCAGTTCTTC.

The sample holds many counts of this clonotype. In DNA form, the CDR3 reads TGTGCCAGCAGTTACCCCTCAAGCGGGGGGGCCGGTTACGAGCAGTACTTC. As protein: CASSYPSSGGAGYEQYF. The V gene is TRBV6-6, the J gene TRBJ2-7; TRBD2 aligns across 10 bases. Trimming at V came to 2 bases and at J to 4 bases, leaving 11 bases not matched to a gene. The CDR3 loop spans 17 amino acids. In germline, CDR1 is MNHNY, CDR2 SVGAGI (reference sequence).

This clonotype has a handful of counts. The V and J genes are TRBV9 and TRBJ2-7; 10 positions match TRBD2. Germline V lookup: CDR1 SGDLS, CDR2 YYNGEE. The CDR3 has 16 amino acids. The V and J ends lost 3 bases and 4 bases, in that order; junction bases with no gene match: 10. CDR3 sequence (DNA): TGTGCCAGCAGCGGGGCTAGCGGGAGTGTTGAGTACGAGCAGTACTTC. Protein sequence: CASSGASGSVEYEQYF.

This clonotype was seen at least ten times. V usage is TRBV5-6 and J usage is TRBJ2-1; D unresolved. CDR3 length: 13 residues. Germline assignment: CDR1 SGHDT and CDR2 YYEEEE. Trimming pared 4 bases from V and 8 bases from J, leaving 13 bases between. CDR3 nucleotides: TGTGCCAGCAGCCTTTCGGGCCCCGATGAGCAGTTCTTC. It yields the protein CASSLSGPDEQFF.

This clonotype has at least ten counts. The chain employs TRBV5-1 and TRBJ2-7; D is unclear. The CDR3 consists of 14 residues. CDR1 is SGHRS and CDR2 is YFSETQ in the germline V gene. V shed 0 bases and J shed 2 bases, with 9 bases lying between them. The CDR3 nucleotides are TGCGCCAGCAGCTTGGGGGGAATCACCTACGAGCAGTACTTC. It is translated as CASSLGGITYEQYF.

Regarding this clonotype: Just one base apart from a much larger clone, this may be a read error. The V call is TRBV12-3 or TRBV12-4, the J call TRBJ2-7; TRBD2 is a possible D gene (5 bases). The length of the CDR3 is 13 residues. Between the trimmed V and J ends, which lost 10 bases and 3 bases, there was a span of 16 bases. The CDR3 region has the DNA TGTGCCAACACCCTCGGGCGGGTCTACGAGCAGTACTTC. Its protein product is CANTLGRVYEQYF.

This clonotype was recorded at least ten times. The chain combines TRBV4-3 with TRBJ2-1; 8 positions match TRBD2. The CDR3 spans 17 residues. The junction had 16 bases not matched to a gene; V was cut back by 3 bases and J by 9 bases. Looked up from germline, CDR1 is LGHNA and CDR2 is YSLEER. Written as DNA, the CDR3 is TGCGCCAGCAGCCATCAAATTCCGGGACTAGAGGTGGCTGAGCAGTTCTTC. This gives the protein CASSHQIPGLEVAEQFF.